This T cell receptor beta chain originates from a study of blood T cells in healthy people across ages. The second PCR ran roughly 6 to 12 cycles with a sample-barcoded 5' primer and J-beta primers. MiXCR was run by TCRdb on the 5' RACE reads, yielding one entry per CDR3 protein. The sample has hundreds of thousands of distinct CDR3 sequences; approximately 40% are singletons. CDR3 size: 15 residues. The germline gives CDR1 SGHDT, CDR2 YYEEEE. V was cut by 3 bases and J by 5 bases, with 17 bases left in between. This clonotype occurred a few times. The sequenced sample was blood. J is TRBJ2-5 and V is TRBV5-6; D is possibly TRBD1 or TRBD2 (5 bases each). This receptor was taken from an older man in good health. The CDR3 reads CASSSGRRPGETQYF. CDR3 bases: TGTGCCAGCAGCTCCGGGCGGAGGCCAGGGGAGACCCAGTACTTC.